The 17 T cell receptor beta chains in this list originate from one sample, sequenced in a study of cytomegalovirus exposure and HLA in healthy donors. The study ran its PCR with 60 Vbeta and 13 Jbeta primers. Some clones are missing from TCRdb's copy, which holds only in-frame ones; the method was immunoSEQ multiplex PCR. The data hold 110,000 or so clones, with 67% observed a single time. Material: PBMCs. These receptors all stem from a young man in good health and CMV-seropositive.

The gene calls are TRBV2 and TRBJ2-7; 11 positions match TRBD1. V trimming: 5 bases; J trimming: 1 base; junction bases outside the gene matches: 13. The CDR3 has 18 residues. CDR1 and CDR2 from the germline V gene are SNHLY and FYNNEI. CDR3 DNA: TGTGCCAGCAGTCGGACAGGGGGCCGGCCTTGGGGGTCCTACGAGCAGTACGTC. Its translation is CASSRTGGRPWGSYEQYV.

The rearrangement uses TRBV5-1 and TRBJ2-7; 14 bases map to TRBD2. V trimming: 1 base; J trimming: 3 bases; junction bases outside the gene matches: 9. Germline CDR1 reads SGHRS; CDR2 reads YFSETQ. The CDR3 length is 18 residues. For the CDR3, the DNA is TGCGCCAGCAGCTTGAAAGGGACTAGCGGGGGTAATCGCTACGAGCAGTACGTC. Translated, it gives CASSLKGTSGGNRYEQYV.

The gene calls are TRBV6-5 and TRBJ2-6; D may be TRBD1 (6 bases). CDR3 size: 16 residues. Trimming took off 1 base at V and 0 bases at J, with 7 bases between the two ends. Germline V gene sequence: CDR1 MNHEY, CDR2 SVGAGI. The CDR3 here is CASSYLQGSGANVLTF. CDR3 coding DNA: TGTGCCAGCAGTTACTTACAGGGCTCTGGGGCCAACGTCCTGACTTTC.

The genes are TRBV2 and TRBJ2-7, with TRBD1 identical over 10 bases. There are 18 residues in the CDR3. With 3 bases clipped from V and 5 bases from J, the junction kept 16 bases outside the gene matches. Germline CDR1 reads SNHLY; CDR2 reads FYNNEI. CDR3 in amino acids: CASSDGPGTGVVPHEQYF. The CDR3 DNA reads TGTGCCAGCAGTGATGGCCCCGGGACAGGGGTAGTCCCCCACGAGCAGTACTTC.

V gene TRBV7-9 combines with J gene TRBJ2-1; D perhaps matches TRBD2 (7 bases). V was clipped by 5 bases and J by 5 bases, with 16 bases between them. Per germline, CDR1 SEHNR and CDR2 FQNEAQ (reference sequence). This CDR3 spans 15 amino acids. CDR3 sequence (DNA): TGTGCCAGCAGCCCGTGGGGGGGGGCTGACAATGAGCAGTTCTTC. It encodes CASSPWGGADNEQFF.

This chain uses TRBV10-3 with TRBJ1-2; 12 bases map to TRBD1. The germline CDR1 and CDR2 sequences are ENHRY and SYGVKD. The trim removed 2 bases at V and 7 bases at J, leaving 8 bases unmatched. The CDR3 runs 16 residues. The CDR3 here is CAISETPGTGGFGYTF. The CDR3 nucleotides are TGTGCCATCAGTGAGACCCCCGGGACAGGGGGCTTTGGCTACACCTTC.

V is TRBV6-1 and J is TRBJ1-6, with D possibly being TRBD1 (5 bases). Trimming left V 4 bases short and J 9 bases short, with 13 bases between. Germline CDR1 reads MNHNS; CDR2 reads SASEGT. This CDR3 region has 14 residues. CDR3 in DNA: TGTGCCAGCAGTGGCTTCAGGGATGGTTCACCCCTCCACTTT. It yields the protein CASSGFRDGSPLHF.

The chain couples TRBV28 to TRBJ1-2; D gene unclear. The V and J ends lost 2 bases and 5 bases respectively, with 18 bases between them. The CDR3 totals 16 residues. Germline V CDR1 and CDR2: MDHEN, SYDVKM. This CDR3 is CASSLNPSGSQYGYTF. The CDR3 nucleotides are TGTGCCAGCAGTTTAAATCCCTCGGGGAGTCAGTATGGCTACACCTTC.

V is TRBV28 and J is TRBJ1-1; tentative D call: TRBD1 (6 bases). V lost 5 bases and J lost 7, with 14 bases in between. Germline V gene lookup returns CDR1 MDHEN and CDR2 SYDVKM. The CDR3 covers 13 residues. In DNA, the CDR3 is TGTGCCAGCAGTCCGGGACAAGTAGTTGAAGCTTTCTTT. As protein: CASSPGQVVEAFF.

The chain's CDR3 is CASDGVLATDTQYF. The CDR3 bases are TGTGCCAGTGACGGGGTGTTAGCGACAGATACGCAGTATTTT. The chain recombines TRBV2 with TRBJ2-3; TRBD2 might be the D (5 bases). This CDR3 is built from 14 residues. Trimming took off 9 bases at V and 3 bases at J, with 16 bases between the two ends. Germline CDR1 SNHLY, CDR2 FYNNEI.

This clone showed up just a few times. The genes are TRBV11-1 and TRBJ2-1; TRBD2 aligns across 8 bases. V was pared by 5 bases and J by 8 bases, with 8 bases of the junction left unmatched. The V gene's germline CDR1 is SGHAT and CDR2 FQDESV (reference sequence). The CDR3 runs to 14 residues. For the CDR3, the DNA is TGTGCCAGCAGCCCTGGTAGCGGGGTCGATGAGCAGTTCTTC. Protein sequence: CASSPGSGVDEQFF.

J is TRBJ2-2 and V is TRBV6-4; D might be TRBD2 (5 bases). The CDR3 loop spans 16 amino acids. In germline, CDR1 is MRHNA, CDR2 SNTAGT. Trimming took 6 bases from V and 1 from J, leaving 15 bases between them. CDR3: CASSLRSAKNTGELFF. Here the CDR3 DNA reads TGTGCCAGCAGCCTACGTAGCGCTAAGAACACCGGGGAGCTGTTTTTT.

The CDR3 reads CASSLDLGGVNQPQHF. CDR3 sequence (DNA): TGTGCCAGCAGCTTAGACCTCGGGGGGGTCAATCAGCCCCAGCATTTT. J is TRBJ1-5 and V is TRBV11-2; maybe TRBD1 (5 bases). The CDR3 totals 16 residues. Germline V CDR1 and CDR2: SGHAT, FQNNGV. Trimming pared 0 bases from V and 3 bases from J, leaving 12 bases between.

The chain combines TRBV19 with TRBJ2-3; TRBD2 matches at 8 bases. The V gene's germline CDR1 is LNHDA and CDR2 SQIVND (reference sequence). Trimming at V came to 3 bases and at J to 2 bases, leaving 4 bases not matched to a gene. CDR3 length: 15 residues. The CDR3 loop is CASSIGGGPTDTQYF. As DNA, the CDR3 is TGTGCCAGTAGTATTGGCGGGGGGCCCACAGATACGCAGTATTTT. Together with reference TRBV19 and TRBJ2-3, the CDR3 gives the full variable domain: DGGITQSPKYLFRKEGQNVTLSCEQNLNHDAMYWYRQDPGQGLRLIYYSQIVNDFQKGDIAEGYSVSREKKESFPLTVTSAQKNPTAFYLCASSIGGGPTDTQYFGPGTRLTVL.

The chain recombines TRBV4-2 with TRBJ2-3; 8 bases agree with TRBD1. The CDR3 spans 14 residues. CDR1 is LGHNA, CDR2 YNFKEQ, per germline. J was trimmed by 1 base and V by 5 bases; bases with no gene match: 2. CDR3 nucleotides: TGTGCCAGCAGCGCGGGACAGGGCACAGATACGCAGTATTTT. Protein product: CASSAGQGTDTQYF.

The chain is built from TRBV20-1 and TRBJ1-2; D gene ambiguous. V lost 5 bases to trimming and J lost 8 bases, with 12 bases between them. Germline assignment: CDR1 DFQATT and CDR2 SNEGSKA (reference sequence). The CDR3 is made up of 11 amino acids. The CDR3 reads CSAPGDSGYTF. The CDR3 DNA follows: TGCAGTGCTCCCGGGGATTCCGGCTACACCTTC.

The chain carries TRBV7-9 and TRBJ2-4; 9 bases line up with TRBD1. Unmatched junction bases numbered 11, after V lost 1 base and J lost 7 bases. The CDR3 extends over 17 amino acids. Germline V gene lookup returns CDR1 SEHNR and CDR2 FQNEAQ (reference sequence). The CDR3 nucleotides read TGTGCCAGCAGCTTAGGCCCCGGGACAGGGCGTGGGAACATTCAGTACTTC. Its translation is CASSLGPGTGRGNIQYF.